The present TCR beta chain was sequenced within a study of blood T cells in healthy people across ages. Primers used in a second PCR of roughly 6 to 12 cycles were a sample-barcoded 5' primer and a J-beta primer mix. Each of the cDNA molecules was tagged by a template-switch adaptor with 12 random nucleotides. TCRdb passed the 5' RACE reads through MiXCR, listing each CDR3 protein once. The sample contains about 1.7 million distinct CDR3 sequences, 28% of which appear only once. General study points: Percentage of naive T cells showed a strong correlation with TCR beta diversity. Both higher diversity and more naive CD4+ cells marked long-lived donors when set against aged donors.

The ends lost 4 bases at V and 3 bases at J; junction bases unmatched: 16. The CDR3 contains 19 residues. The V gene's germline CDR1 is SGHDN and CDR2 FVKESK. This clonotype came up many times. Its target is unknown. The chain couples TRBV14 to TRBJ1-5, with TRBD1 identical over 9 bases. Sequenced sample: blood. The receptor was derived from a woman younger than 45 in good health. The CDR3 spells CASSPWNRKRTGVNQPQHF. CDR3 DNA sequence: TGTGCCAGCAGCCCCTGGAACCGTAAACGGACAGGGGTCAATCAGCCCCAGCATTTT.